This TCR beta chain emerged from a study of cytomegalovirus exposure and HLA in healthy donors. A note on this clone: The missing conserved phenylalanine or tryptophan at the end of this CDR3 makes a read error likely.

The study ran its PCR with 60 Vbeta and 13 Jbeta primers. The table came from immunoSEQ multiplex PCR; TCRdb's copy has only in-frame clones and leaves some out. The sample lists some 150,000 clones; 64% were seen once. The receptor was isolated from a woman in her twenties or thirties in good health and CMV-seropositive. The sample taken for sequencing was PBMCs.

The CDR3 loop is CAWRGGRIMNTEAFV. CDR3 DNA: TGTGCCTGGAGAGGGGGAAGAATCATGAACACTGAAGCTTTCGTT. The V gene is TRBV30, the J gene TRBJ1-1; weak D call: TRBD1 (6 bases). CDR3 length equals 15 residues. The germline V and J ends were trimmed by 3 bases and 0 bases, with 14 bases remaining between them. Germline V CDR1 and CDR2: GTSNPN, SVGIG (reference sequence).